This is a list of T cell receptor beta chains from one sample in a study of blood T cell repertoires in COVID-19. The table came from immunoSEQ multiplex PCR; TCRdb's copy has only in-frame clones and leaves some out. The sample lists around 160,000 clones, approximately 83% seen once, with 8% in the top ten. Sequencing input: peripheral blood. These receptors all come from a woman aged 55-70 years with COVID-19, enrolled during active disease. Each CDR3 is given with its conserved first and last residue. D genes are given only for firm matches. The listing skips clone size in some rows; elsewhere it reads once, few, many or a size class.

clone size | J gene | V gene | D gene | CDR3 DNA | CDR3 protein
. | TRBJ2-7 | TRBV2 | TRBD1 | TGTGCCAGCTGGAGACAGGGTATCTCCTACGAGCAGTACTTC | CASWRQGISYEQYF
. | TRBJ1-6 | TRBV27 | . | TGTGCCAGCAGTCCCCGCCACGACAGTTCGAGCTCCTATAATTCACCCCTCCACTTT | CASSPRHDSSSSYNSPLHF
. | TRBJ1-1 | TRBV29-1 | . | TGCAGCGTTCTCAGGGGACTGAACACTGAAGCTTTCTTT | CSVLRGLNTEAFF
. | TRBJ1-2 | TRBV5-1 | . | TGCGCCAGCAGCTTGGTAGCAACAGGCGGACGGGATGGCTACACCTTC | CASSLVATGGRDGYTF
. | TRBJ2-3 | TRBV7-2 | . | TGTGCCAGCAGCCGGGACATATTCACAGATACGCAGTATTTT | CASSRDIFTDTQYF
. | TRBJ1-1 | TRBV4-2 | . | TGTGCCAGCAGCCAAGAGGGGCGGGGCCAGACTGAAGCTTTCTTT | CASSQEGRGQTEAFF
. | TRBJ2-3 | TRBV5-8 | . | TGTGCCAGCAGCAGAGGACTACCGCGTACAGATACGCAGTATTTT | CASSRGLPRTDTQYF
once | TRBJ2-6 | TRBV5-4 | . | TGTGCCAGCATTATGGGGTCGCCGACAGCTGGGGCCAACGTCCTGACTTTC | CASIMGSPTAGANVLTF
. | TRBJ1-5 | TRBV2 | TRBD1 | TGTGCCAGCAGCGGCCGGGACAGGGGCAATCAGCCCCAGCATTTT | CASSGRDRGNQPQHF
. | TRBJ2-3 | TRBV10-3 | . | TGTGCCATCTCACTCAGCACAGATACGCAGTATTTT | CAISLSTDTQYF
. | TRBJ2-5 | TRBV18 | TRBD2 | TGTGCCAGCTCCGGGACTAGCGGGGGTGCCAGAGAGACCCAGTACTTC | CASSGTSGGARETQYF
. | TRBJ2-2 | TRBV4-3 | TRBD1 | TGCGCCAGCAGCCAGACGATGGACAGGGCCGCCGGGGAGCTGTTTTTT | CASSQTMDRAAGELFF
. | TRBJ1-5 | TRBV19 | TRBD1 | TGTGCCAGTAGTATAGTCGGACAGGGGACTCAGCCCCAGCATTTT | CASSIVGQGTQPQHF
once | TRBJ1-1 | TRBV5-1 | . | TGCGCCAGCAGCTTTGGTAGCACTGAAGCTTTCTTT | CASSFGSTEAFF
. | TRBJ2-1 | TRBV18 | . | TGTGCCAGCTCCGGCGGGACTCGAGGCGATGAGCAGTTCTTC | CASSGGTRGDEQFF
. | TRBJ2-5 | TRBV5-4 | TRBD1 | TGTGCCAGCAGCTTACAGGGGGGTCAAGAGACCCAGTACTTC | CASSLQGGQETQYF
. | TRBJ2-7 | TRBV7-2 | TRBD1 | TGTGCCAGCAGCTCGACAGGGGAGTCCTACGAGCAGTACTTC | CASSSTGESYEQYF
few | TRBJ1-1 | TRBV7-9 | . | TGTGCCAGCAGCTTGGGGCAACACACTGAAGCTTTCTTT | CASSLGQHTEAFF
. | TRBJ1-4 | TRBV9 | . | TGTGCCAGCAGCGTAGCGGGACTCCAAAATGAAAAACTGTTTTTT | CASSVAGLQNEKLFF
. | TRBJ2-2 | TRBV11-3 | . | TGTGCCAGTGTAGCAGGGGATTCCCCGAACACCGGGGAGCTGTTTTTT | CASVAGDSPNTGELFF
. | TRBJ1-2 | TRBV18 | . | TGTGCCAGCTCACCACCCGGAGGTAGCTATGGCTACACCTTC | CASSPPGGSYGYTF
. | TRBJ2-7 | TRBV5-1 | TRBD2 | TGCGCCAGCAGCGAGGGGAGGGGCCCCTACGAGCAGTACTTC | CASSEGRGPYEQYF
. | TRBJ2-7 | TRBV2 | TRBD1 | TGTGCCAGCAGTGGGGACAGGGACTTTTTTTACGAGCAGTACTTC | CASSGDRDFFYEQYF
. | TRBJ1-1 | TRBV29-1 | . | TGCAGCGTTGCGTGGACAGATGAAGCTTTCTTT | CSVAWTDEAFF
few | TRBJ1-5 | TRBV4-2 | . | TGTGCCAGCACCAAAGGGCCACAGGGCGATCAGCCCCAGCATTTT | CASTKGPQGDQPQHF
once | TRBJ1-2 | TRBV5-4 | . | TGTGCCAGCAGCTTGGAGGGGAGGACCTATGGCTACACCTTC | CASSLEGRTYGYTF
. | TRBJ2-7 | TRBV27 | TRBD1 | TGTGCCAGCAGTTCCTCGACAGGGACCGAGCAGTACTTC | CASSSSTGTEQYF